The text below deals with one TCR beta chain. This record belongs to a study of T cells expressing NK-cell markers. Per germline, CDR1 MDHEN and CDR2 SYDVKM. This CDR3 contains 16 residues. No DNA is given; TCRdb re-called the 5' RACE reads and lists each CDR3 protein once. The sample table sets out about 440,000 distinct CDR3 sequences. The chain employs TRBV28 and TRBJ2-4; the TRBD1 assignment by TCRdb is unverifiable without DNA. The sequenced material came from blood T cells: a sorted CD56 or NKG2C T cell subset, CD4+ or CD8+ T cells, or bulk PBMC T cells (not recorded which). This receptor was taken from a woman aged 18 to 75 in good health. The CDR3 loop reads CASSSLRQGLRNIQYF.